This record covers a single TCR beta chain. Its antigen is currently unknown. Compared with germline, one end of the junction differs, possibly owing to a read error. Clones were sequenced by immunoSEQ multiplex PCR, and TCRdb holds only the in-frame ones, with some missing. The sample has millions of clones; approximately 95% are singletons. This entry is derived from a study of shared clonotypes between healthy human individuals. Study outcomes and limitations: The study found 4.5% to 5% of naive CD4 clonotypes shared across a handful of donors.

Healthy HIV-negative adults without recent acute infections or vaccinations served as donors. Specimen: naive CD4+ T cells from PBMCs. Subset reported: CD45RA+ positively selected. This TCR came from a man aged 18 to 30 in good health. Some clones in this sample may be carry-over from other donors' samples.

Here the CDR3 DNA reads TGTGCCAGCACTCCGCCCCGGGACAGGGGTCTGAGGGTATTC. Translated: CASTPPRDRGLRVF. The chain recombines TRBV28 with TRBJ2-7; 10 positions match TRBD1. The CDR3 totals 14 residues. Germline V gene lookup returns CDR1 MDHEN and CDR2 SYDVKM. The variable domain in full, completed from reference TRBV28 and TRBJ2-7, reads DVKVTQSSRYLVKRTGEKVFLECVQDMDHENMFWYRQDPGLGLRLIYFSYDVKMKEKGDIPEGYSVSREKKERFSLILESASTNQTSMYLCASTPPRDRGLRVFGPGTRLTVT.